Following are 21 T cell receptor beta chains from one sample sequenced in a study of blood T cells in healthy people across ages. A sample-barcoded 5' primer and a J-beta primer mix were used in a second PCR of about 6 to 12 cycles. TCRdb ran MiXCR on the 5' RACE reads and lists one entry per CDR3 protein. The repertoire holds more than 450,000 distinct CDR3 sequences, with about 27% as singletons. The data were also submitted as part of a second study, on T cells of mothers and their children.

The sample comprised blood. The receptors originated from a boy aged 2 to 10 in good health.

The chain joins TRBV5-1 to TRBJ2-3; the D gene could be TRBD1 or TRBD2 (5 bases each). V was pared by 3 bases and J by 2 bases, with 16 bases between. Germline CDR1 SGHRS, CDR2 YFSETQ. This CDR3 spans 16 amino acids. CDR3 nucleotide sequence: TGCGCCAGCAGCTCGGGGACCGGACATTCCACAGATACGCAGTATTTT. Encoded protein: CASSSGTGHSTDTQYF.

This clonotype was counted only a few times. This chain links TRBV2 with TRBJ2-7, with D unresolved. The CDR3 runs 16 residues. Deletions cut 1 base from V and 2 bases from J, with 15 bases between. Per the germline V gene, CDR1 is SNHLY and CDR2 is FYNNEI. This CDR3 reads CASSEGLLGATYEQYF. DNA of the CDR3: TGTGCCAGCAGTGAAGGCCTCCTAGGAGCGACCTACGAGCAGTACTTC.

In DNA form, the CDR3 reads TGTGCCAGCAGCCTAGGGACTAGCGGGAGGCTTACTAACAATGAGCAGTTCTTC. Translated, it gives CASSLGTSGRLTNNEQFF. The chain is built from TRBV7-9 and TRBJ2-5, with TRBD2 matching 15 bases. The J call is doubtful: the DNA matches TRBJ2-1 better. The germline V gene has CDR1 SEHNR and CDR2 FQNEAQ (reference sequence). The CDR3 has 18 amino acids.

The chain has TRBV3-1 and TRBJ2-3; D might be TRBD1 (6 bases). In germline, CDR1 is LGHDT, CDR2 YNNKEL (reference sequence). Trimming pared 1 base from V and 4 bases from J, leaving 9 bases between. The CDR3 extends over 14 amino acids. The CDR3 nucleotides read TGTGCCAGCAGCCAAGGGGGGCACGCAGATACGCAGTATTTT. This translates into CASSQGGHADTQYF.

CDR3 amino acids: CASSYPGVAGTYEQYF. The CDR3 DNA is TGTGCCAGCAGTTACCCCGGGGTAGCCGGGACCTACGAGCAGTACTTC. The V call is TRBV6-6, the J call TRBJ2-7; TRBD2 is a possible D gene (5 bases). V lost 2 bases and J 2 bases, leaving 16 bases between the germline ends. The CDR3 is made up of 16 amino acids. Germline CDR1 MNHNY, CDR2 SVGAGI (reference sequence).

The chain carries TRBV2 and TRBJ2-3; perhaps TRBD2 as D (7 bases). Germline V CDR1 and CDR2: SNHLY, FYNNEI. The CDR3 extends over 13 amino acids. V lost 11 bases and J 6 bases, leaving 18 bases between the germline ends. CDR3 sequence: CAEGGGAVDTQYF. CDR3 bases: TGTGCCGAAGGGGGGGGGGCGGTGGATACGCAGTATTTT.

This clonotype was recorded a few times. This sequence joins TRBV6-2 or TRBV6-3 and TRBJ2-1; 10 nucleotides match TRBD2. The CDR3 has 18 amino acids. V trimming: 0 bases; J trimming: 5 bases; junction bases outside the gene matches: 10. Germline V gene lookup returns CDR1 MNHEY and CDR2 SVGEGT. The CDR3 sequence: CASSYSGLAAEGHNEQFF. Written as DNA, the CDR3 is TGTGCCAGCAGTTACTCTGGACTAGCGGCAGAGGGGCACAATGAGCAGTTCTTC.

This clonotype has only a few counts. CDR3 coding DNA: TGTGCCATAGCTAGCGGGAGAGTCGAGCAGTACTTC. Protein: CAIASGRVEQYF. The chain joins TRBV10-3 to TRBJ2-7, with TRBD2 matching over 10 bases. From germline, CDR1 is ENHRY and CDR2 SYGVKD. After removal of 9 bases from V and 6 bases from J, the junction contained 5 bases not matched to a gene. This CDR3 comprises 12 residues.

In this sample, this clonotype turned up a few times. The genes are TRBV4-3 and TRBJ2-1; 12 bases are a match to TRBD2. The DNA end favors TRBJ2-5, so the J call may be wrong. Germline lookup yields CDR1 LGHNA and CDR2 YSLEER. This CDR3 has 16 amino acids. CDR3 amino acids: CASSQEGGLAGETQYF. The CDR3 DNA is TGCGCCAGCAGCCAAGAGGGGGGACTAGCGGGAGAGACCCAGTACTTC.

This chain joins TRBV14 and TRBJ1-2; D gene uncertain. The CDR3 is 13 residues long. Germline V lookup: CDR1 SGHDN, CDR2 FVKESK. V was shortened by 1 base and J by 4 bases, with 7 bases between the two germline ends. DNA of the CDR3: TGTGCCAGCAGCCAAGGTCTGATCTATGGCTACACCTTC. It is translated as CASSQGLIYGYTF.

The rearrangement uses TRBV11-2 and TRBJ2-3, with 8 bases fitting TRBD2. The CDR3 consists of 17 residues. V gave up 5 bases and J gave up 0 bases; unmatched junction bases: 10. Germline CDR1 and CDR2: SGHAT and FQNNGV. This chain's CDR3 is CASSTTPIAGSTDTQYF. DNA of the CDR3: TGTGCCAGCAGCACAACTCCAATAGCGGGGAGCACAGATACGCAGTATTTT.

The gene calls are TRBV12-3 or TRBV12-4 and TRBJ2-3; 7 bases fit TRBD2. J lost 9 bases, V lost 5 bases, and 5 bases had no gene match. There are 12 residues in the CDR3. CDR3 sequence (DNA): TGTGCCAGCAGTCAGATGGGAGGGACGCAGTATTTT. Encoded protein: CASSQMGGTQYF.

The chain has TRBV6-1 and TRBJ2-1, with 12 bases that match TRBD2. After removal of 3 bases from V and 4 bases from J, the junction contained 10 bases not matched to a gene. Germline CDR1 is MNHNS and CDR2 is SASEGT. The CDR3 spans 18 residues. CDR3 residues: CASSDFLTSGGQYNEQFF. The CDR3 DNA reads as TGTGCCAGCAGTGATTTTTTGACTAGCGGGGGACAATACAATGAGCAGTTCTTC.

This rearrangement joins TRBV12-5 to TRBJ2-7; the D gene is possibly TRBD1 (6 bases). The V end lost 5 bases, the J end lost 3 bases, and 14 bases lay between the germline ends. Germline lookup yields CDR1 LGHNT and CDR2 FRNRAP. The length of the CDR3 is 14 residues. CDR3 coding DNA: TGTGCTAGTGGTGGGGGCCGGTGGCACTACGAGCAGTACTTC. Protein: CASGGGRWHYEQYF.

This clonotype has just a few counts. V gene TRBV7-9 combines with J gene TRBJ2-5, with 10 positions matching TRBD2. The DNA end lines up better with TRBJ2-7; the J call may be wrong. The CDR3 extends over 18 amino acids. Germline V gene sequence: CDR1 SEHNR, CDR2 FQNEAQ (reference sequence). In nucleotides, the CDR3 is TGTGCCAGCAGTCTAACGAAACTAGCGGGATACGGCTCCTACGAGCAGTACTTC. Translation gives CASSLTKLAGYGSYEQYF.

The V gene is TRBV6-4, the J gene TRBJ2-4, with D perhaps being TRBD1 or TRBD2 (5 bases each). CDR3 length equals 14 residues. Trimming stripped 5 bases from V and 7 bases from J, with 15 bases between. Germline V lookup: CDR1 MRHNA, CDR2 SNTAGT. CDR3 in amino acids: CASSPGPPGNIQYF. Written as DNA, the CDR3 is TGTGCCAGCAGTCCGGGACCCCCGGGGAACATTCAGTACTTC.

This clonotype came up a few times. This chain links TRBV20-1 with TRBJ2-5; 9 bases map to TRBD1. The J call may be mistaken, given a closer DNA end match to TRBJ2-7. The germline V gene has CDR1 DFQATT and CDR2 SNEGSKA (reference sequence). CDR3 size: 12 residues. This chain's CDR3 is CSASDRGYEQYF. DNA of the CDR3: TGCAGTGCTTCGGACAGGGGATACGAGCAGTACTTC.

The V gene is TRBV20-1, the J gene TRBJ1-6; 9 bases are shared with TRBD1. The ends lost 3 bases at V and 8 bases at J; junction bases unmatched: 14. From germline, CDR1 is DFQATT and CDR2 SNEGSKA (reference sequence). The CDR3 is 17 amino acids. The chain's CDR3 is CSARGDRVRNPDSPLHF. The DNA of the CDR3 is TGCAGTGCTAGGGGGGACAGGGTGAGAAATCCCGATTCACCCCTCCACTTT.

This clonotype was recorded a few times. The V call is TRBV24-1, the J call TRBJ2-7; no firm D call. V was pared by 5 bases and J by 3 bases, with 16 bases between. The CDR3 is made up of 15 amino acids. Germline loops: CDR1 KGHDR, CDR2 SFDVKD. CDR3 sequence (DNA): TGTGCCACCAGTGGACCCCCACCGGTTAGCTACGAGCAGTACTTC. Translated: CATSGPPPVSYEQYF.

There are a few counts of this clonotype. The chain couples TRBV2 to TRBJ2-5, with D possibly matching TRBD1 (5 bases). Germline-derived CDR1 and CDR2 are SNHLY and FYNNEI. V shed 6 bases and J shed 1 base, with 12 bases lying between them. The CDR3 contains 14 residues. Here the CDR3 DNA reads TGTGCCAGCAGCTACCGACAGCTCCAAGAGACCCAGTACTTC. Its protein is CASSYRQLQETQYF.

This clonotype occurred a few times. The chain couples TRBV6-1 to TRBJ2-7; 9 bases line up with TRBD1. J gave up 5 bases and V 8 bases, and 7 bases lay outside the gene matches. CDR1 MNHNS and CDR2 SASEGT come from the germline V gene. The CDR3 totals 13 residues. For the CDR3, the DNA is TGTGCCAGCCGAACAGGGGGCCTCGACGAGCAGTACTTC. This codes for CASRTGGLDEQYF.